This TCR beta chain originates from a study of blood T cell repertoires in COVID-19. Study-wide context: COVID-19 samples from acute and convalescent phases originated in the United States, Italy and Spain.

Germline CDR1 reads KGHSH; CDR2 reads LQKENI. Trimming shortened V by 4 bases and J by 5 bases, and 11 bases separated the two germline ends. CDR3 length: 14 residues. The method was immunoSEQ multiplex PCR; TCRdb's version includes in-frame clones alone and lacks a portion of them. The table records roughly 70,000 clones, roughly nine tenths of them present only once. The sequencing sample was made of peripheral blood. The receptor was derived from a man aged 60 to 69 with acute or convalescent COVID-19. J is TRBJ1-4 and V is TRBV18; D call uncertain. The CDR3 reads CASSLYGQNEKLFF. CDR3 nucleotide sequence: TGTGCCAGCTCACTTTATGGCCAGAATGAAAAACTGTTTTTT.